The clone carrying this T cell receptor (beta chain) was counted a single time. Its target is not known. These data belong to a study of shared clonotypes between healthy human individuals. The study's findings and limits: Sample collection involved blood only; tissue repertoires are likely different.

The material for each subset, its genomic DNA, was split evenly across several immunoSEQ plates. Original data processing: ImmunoSEQ sequences covered only the junction and lacked quality scores; filtering therefore differed. Sequenced by immunoSEQ multiplex PCR; TCRdb stores in-frame clones only, minus some. That table gives V, J and clone size, and the DNA gave D and trimming. The repertoire has about 1 million clones, approximately 72% of them found once; the top ten carry 1.4% to 1.5%. Germline V gives CDR1 SGHDT, CDR2 YYEEEE. J gave up 6 bases and V 4 bases, and 4 bases lay outside the gene matches. The CDR3 contains 12 residues.

The specimen sequenced was memory CD4+ T cells sorted from blood. Sample subset: CD45RA-negative fraction. This receptor was taken from a man in his late teens or twenties in good health. The chain couples TRBV5-6 to TRBJ2-7, with 7 bases aligning to TRBD2. The chain's CDR3 is CASSLTSAEQYF. DNA of the CDR3: TGTGCCAGCAGCCTCACTAGCGCCGAGCAGTACTTC.